This T cell receptor beta chain is drawn from a study of cytomegalovirus exposure and HLA in healthy donors. The CDR3 sequence is 14 residues long. Germline CDR1 and CDR2: MGHRA and YSYEKL. Losses at the gene ends were 0 bases for V and 6 bases for J; bases not matched to a gene: 4. PCR employed 60 Vbeta and 13 Jbeta primers. The data were produced by immunoSEQ multiplex PCR, yet TCRdb's version contains in-frame clones alone and is incomplete. The profile shows approximately 150,000 clones, roughly 80% of them singletons. Sequences were obtained from PBMCs. The chain has TRBV4-1 and TRBJ2-7; 8 bases align to TRBD1. The receptor's source is a male donor in good health and CMV-seronegative. The DNA for the CDR3 is TGCGCCAGCAGCCAAGAAGGCAGGGGGCGCGAGCAGTACTTC. Protein: CASSQEGRGREQYF.